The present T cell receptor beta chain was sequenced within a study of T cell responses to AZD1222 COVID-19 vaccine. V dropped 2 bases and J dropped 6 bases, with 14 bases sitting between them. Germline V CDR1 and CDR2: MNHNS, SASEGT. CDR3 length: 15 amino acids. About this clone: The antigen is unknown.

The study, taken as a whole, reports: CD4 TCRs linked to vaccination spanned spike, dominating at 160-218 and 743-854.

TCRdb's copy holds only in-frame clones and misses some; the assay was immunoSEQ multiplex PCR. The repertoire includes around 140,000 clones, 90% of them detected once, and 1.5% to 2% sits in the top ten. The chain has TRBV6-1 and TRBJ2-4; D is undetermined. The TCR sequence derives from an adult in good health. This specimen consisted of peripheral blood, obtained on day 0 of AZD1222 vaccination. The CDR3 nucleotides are TGTGCCAGCAGTGAATGGTGGAGCTCGGGAAACATTCAGTACTTC. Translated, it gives CASSEWWSSGNIQYF.